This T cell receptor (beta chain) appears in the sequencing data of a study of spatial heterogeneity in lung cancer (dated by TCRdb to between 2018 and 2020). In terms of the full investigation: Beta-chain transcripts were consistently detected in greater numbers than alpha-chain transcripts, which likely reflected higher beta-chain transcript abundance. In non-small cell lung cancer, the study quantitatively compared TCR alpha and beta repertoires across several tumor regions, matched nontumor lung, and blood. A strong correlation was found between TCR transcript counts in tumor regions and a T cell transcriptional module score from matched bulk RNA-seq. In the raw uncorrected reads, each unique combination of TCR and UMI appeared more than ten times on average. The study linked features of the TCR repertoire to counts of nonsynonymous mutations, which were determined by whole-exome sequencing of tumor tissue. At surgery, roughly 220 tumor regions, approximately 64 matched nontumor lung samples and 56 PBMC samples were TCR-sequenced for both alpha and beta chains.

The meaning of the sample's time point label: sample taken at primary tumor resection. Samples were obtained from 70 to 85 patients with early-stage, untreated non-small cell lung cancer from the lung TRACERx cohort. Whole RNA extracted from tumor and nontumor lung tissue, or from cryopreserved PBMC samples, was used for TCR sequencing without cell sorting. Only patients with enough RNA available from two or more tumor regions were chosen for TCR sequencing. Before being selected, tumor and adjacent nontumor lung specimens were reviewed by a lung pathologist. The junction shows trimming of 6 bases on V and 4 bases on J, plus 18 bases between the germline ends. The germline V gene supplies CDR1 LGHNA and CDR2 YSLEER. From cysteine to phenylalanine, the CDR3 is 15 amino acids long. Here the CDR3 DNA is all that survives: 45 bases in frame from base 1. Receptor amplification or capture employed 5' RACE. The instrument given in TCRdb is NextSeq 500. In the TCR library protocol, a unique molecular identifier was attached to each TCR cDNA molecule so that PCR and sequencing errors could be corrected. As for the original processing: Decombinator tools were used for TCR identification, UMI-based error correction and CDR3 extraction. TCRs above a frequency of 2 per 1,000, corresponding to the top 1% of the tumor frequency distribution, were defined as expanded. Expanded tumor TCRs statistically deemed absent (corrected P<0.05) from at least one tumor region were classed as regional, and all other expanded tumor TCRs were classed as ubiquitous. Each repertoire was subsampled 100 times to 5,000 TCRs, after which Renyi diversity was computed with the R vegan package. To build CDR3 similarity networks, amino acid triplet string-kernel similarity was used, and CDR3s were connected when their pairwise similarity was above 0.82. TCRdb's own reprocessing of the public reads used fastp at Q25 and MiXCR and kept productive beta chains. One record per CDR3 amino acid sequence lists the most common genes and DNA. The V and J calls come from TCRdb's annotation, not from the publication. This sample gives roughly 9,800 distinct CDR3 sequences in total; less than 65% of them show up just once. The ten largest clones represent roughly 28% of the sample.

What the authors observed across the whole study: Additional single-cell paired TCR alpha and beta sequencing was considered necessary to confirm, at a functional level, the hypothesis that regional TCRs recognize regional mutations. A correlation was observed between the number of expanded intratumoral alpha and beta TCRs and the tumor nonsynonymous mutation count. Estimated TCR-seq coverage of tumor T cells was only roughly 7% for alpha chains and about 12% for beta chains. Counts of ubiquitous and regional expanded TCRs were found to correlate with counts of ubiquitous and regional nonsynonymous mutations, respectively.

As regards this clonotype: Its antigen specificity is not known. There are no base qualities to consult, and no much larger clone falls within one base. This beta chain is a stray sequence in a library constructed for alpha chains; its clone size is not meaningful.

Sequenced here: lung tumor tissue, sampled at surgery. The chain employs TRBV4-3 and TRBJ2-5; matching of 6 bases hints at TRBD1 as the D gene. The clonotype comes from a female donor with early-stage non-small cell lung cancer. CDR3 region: CASSSEQGLRETQYF. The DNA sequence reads TGCGCCAGCAGTAGCGAACAGGGATTACGAGAGACCCAGTACTTC.